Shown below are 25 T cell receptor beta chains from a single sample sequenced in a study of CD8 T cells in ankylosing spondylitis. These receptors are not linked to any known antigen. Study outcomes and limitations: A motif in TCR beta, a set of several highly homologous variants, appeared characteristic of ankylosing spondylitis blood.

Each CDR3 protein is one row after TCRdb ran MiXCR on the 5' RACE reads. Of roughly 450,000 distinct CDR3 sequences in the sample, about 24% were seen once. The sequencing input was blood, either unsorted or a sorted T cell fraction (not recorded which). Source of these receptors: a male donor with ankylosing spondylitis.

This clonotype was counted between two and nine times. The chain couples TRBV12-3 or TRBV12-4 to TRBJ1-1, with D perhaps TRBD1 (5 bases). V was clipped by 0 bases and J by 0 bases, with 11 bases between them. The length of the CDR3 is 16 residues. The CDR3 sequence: CASSLAFGHLNTEAFF. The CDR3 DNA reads TGTGCCAGCAGTTTAGCCTTCGGACACTTGAACACTGAAGCTTTCTTT.

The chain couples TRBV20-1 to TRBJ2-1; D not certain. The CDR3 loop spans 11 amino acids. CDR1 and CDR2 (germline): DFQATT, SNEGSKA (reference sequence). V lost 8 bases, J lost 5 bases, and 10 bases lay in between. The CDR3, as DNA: TGCAGTACCACCCGAAACAATGAGCAGTTCTTC. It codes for CSTTRNNEQFF.

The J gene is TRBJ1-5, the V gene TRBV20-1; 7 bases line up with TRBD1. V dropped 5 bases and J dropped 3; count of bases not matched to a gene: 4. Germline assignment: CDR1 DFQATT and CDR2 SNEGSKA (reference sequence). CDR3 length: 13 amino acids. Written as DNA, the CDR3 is TGCAGTGCTGCCGGACAGGCCAATCAGCCCCAGCATTTT. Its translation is CSAAGQANQPQHF.

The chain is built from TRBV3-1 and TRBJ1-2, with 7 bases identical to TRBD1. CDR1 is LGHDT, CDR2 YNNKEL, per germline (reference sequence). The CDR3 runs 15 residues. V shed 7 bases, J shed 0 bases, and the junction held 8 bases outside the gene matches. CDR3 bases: TGTGCCAGCACCTCAGGACAGGACTCTAACTATGGCTACACCTTC. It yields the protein CASTSGQDSNYGYTF.

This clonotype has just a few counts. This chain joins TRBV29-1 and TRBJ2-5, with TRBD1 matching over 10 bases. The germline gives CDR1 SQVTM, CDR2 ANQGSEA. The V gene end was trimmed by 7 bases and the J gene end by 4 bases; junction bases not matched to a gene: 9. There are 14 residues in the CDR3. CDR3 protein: CSAKGDRGPETQYF. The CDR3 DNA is TGCAGCGCGAAGGGGGACAGGGGCCCAGAGACCCAGTACTTC.

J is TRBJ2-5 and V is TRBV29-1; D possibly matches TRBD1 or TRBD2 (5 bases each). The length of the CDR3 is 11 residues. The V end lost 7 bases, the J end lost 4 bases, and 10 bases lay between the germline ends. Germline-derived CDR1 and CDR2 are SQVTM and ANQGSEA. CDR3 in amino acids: CSAEGSETQYF. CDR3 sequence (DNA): TGCAGCGCCGAGGGGTCAGAGACCCAGTACTTC.

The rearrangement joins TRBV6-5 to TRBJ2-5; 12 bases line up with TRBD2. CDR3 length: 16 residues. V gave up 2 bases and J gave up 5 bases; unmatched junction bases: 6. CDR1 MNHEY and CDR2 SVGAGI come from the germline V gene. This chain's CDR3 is CASSYPLAGGLETQYF. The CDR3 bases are TGTGCCAGCAGTTACCCACTAGCGGGAGGATTGGAGACCCAGTACTTC.

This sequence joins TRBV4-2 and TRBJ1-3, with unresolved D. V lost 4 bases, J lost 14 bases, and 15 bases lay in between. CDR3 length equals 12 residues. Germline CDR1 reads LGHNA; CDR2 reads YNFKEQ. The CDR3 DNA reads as TGTGCCAGCAGCCCTGACTCAATCGGGTTATATTTT. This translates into CASSPDSIGLYF.

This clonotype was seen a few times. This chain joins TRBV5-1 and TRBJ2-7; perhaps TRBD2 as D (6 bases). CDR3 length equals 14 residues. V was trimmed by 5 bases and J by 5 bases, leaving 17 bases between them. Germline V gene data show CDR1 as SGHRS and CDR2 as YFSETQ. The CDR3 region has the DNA TGCGCCAGCAGTCTGGGAGGAAGGTTTGACGAGCAGTACGTC. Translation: CASSLGGRFDEQYV.

The CDR3 region has the DNA TGCGCCAGCAGCTTGGTCGAGCGGAGCACAGATACGCAGTATTTT. It yields the protein CASSLVERSTDTQYF. The V gene is TRBV5-1, the J gene TRBJ2-3; perhaps TRBD2 as D (5 bases). Germline values: CDR1 SGHRS, CDR2 YFSETQ. Trimming stripped 0 bases from V and 0 bases from J, with 8 bases between. The CDR3 runs 15 residues.

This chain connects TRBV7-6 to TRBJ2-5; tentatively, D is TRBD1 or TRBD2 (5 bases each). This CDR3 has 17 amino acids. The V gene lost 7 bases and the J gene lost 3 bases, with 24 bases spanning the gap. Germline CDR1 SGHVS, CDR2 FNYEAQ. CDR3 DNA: TGTGCCAGCAAACCGGACTGGCCCCGAGTGGGGGAAGAGACCCAGTACTTC. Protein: CASKPDWPRVGEETQYF. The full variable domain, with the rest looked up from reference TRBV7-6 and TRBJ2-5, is GAGVSQSPRYKVTKRGQDVALRCDPISGHVSLYWYRQALGQGPEFLTYFNYEAQQDKSGLPNDRFSAERPEGSISTLTIQRTEQRDSAMYRCASKPDWPRVGEETQYFGPGTRLLVL.

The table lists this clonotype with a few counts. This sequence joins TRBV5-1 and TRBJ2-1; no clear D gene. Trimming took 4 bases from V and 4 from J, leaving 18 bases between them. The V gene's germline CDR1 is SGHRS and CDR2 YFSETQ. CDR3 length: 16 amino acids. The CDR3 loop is CASSLDRDPRYNEQFF. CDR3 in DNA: TGCGCCAGCAGCCTGGACCGAGACCCCCGATACAATGAGCAGTTCTTC.

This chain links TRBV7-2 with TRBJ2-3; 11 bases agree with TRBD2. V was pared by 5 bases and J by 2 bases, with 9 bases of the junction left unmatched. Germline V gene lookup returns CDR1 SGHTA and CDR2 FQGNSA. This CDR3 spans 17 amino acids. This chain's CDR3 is CASSAQGLAAITDTQYF. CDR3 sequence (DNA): TGTGCCAGCAGCGCGCAGGGACTAGCGGCTATCACAGATACGCAGTATTTT.

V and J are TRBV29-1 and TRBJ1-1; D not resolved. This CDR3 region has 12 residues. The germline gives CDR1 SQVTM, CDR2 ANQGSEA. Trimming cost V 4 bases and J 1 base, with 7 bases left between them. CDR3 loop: CSVAPRNTEAFF. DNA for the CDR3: TGCAGCGTTGCCCCCAGGAACACTGAAGCTTTCTTT.

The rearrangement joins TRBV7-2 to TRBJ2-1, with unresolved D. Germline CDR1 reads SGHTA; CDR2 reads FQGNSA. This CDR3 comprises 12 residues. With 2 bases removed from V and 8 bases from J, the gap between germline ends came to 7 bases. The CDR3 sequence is CASSLLEYEQFF. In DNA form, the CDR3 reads TGTGCCAGCAGCTTACTAGAATATGAGCAGTTCTTC. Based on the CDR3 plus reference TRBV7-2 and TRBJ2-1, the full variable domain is GAGVSQSPSNKVTEKGKDVELRCDPISGHTALYWYRQSLGQGLEFLIYFQGNSAPDKSGLPSDRFSAERTGGSVSTLTIQRTQQEDSAVYLCASSLLEYEQFFGPGTRLTVL.

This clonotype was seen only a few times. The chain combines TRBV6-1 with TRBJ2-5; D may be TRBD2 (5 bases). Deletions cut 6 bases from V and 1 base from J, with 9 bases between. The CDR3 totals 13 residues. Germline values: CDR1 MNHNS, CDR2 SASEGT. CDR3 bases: TGTGCCAGCAGAGCAACTAGCCAAGAGACCCAGTACTTC. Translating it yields CASRATSQETQYF.

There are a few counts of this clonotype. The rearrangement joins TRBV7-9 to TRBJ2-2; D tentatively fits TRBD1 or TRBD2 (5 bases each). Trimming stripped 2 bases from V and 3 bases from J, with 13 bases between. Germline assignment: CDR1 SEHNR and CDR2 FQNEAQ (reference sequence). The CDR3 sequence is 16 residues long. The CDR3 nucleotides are TGTGCCAGCAGCTTACGGGGCTCGGCGGACACCGGGGAGCTGTTTTTT. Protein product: CASSLRGSADTGELFF.

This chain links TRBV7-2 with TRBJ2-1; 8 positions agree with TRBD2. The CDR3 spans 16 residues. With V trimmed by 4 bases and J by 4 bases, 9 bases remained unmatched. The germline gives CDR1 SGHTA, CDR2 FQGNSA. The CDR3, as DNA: TGTGCCAGCAGCTCACGGGGGGGCCAAAAGTACAATGAGCAGTTCTTC. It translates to CASSSRGGQKYNEQFF. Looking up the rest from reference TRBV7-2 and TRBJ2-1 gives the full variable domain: GAGVSQSPSNKVTEKGKDVELRCDPISGHTALYWYRQSLGQGLEFLIYFQGNSAPDKSGLPSDRFSAERTGGSVSTLTIQRTQQEDSAVYLCASSSRGGQKYNEQFFGPGTRLTVL.

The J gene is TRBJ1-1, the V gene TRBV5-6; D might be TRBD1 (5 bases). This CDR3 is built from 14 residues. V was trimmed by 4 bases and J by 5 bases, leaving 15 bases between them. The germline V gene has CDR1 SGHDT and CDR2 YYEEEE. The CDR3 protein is CASSQPGGGTEAFF. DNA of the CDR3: TGTGCCAGCAGCCAACCTGGTGGGGGAACTGAAGCTTTCTTT.

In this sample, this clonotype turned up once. This CDR3 is CSARGLASQETQYF. CDR3 bases: TGCAGTGCTAGGGGACTAGCTTCCCAAGAGACCCAGTACTTC. The V gene is TRBV20-1, the J gene TRBJ2-5, with 9 bases identical to TRBD2. Unmatched junction bases numbered 3, after V lost 3 bases and J lost 1 base. From germline, CDR1 is DFQATT and CDR2 SNEGSKA (reference sequence). The CDR3 loop spans 14 amino acids.

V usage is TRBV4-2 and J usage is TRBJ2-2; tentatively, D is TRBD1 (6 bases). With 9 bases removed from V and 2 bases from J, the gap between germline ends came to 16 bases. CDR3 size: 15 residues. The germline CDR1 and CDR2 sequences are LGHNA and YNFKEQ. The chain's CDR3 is CASRENRANTGELFF. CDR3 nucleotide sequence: TGTGCCAGTCGGGAAAACAGGGCAAACACCGGGGAGCTGTTTTTT.

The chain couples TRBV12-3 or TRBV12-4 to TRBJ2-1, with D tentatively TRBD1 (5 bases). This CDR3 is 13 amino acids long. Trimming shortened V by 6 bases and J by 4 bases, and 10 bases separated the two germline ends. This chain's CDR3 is CASRPGIYNEQFF. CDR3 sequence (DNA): TGTGCCAGCAGGCCAGGGATATACAATGAGCAGTTCTTC.

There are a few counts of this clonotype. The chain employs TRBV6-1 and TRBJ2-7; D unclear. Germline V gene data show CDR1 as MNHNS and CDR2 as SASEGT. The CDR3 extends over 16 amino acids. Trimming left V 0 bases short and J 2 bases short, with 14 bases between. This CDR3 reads CASSEARGRKTYEQYV. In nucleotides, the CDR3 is TGTGCCAGCAGTGAAGCTAGAGGCAGAAAGACCTACGAGCAGTACGTC.

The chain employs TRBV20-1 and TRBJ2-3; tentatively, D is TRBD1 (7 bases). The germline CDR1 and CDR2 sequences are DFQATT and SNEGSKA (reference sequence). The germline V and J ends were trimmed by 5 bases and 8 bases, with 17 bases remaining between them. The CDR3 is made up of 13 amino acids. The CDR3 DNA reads TGCAGTGCTGCTGGAGGGGGCCCTGGTACGCAGTATTTT. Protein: CSAAGGGPGTQYF.

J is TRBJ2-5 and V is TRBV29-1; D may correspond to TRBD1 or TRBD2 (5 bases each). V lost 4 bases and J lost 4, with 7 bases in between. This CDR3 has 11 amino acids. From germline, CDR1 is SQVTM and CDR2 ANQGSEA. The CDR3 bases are TGCAGCGTTGGAGGGGTAGAGACCCAGTACTTC. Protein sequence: CSVGGVETQYF.